This T cell receptor beta chain was captured by sequencing in a study of T cells after yellow fever vaccination. TCRdb re-called the 5' RACE reads with MiXCR, one entry per CDR3 protein. The data contain approximately 300,000 distinct CDR3 sequences, roughly 13% of them singletons. Study-wide results and limits: In FACS-sorted repertoires, abundant clonotypes from the bulk population could appear as contaminants.

Of note for this clonotype: No antigen is known for it. At one of its ends the junction is not consistent with the germline gene, which may arise from a read error.

The clonotype was recovered from a man aged 25-40 years who received the YFV17D yellow fever vaccine. This specimen consisted of CD4+ T cells sorted from PBMCs, obtained 45 days after the yellow fever booster vaccination.

DNA for the CDR3: TGTGCCAGCAGCTTAGTAGGACTAGGGGAGAGCCAGTACTTC. Encoded protein: CASSLVGLGESQYF. The chain links TRBV7-2 to TRBJ2-5; 7 bases are a match to TRBD2. Germline CDR1 and CDR2: SGHTA and FQGNSA. The CDR3 contains 14 residues.